Following are 6 T cell receptor beta chains from one sample sequenced in a study of blood T cell repertoires in COVID-19. Sequenced by immunoSEQ multiplex PCR; TCRdb stores in-frame clones only, minus some. Among 140,000 to 150,000 clones, about 92% were seen once, and the ten largest hold around 1.6%. Material: peripheral blood. The receptors derive from a human donor in a cohort sampled during active COVID-19.

The chain carries TRBV30 and TRBJ2-3, with 7 bases fitting TRBD1. This CDR3 contains 14 residues. Germline values: CDR1 GTSNPN, CDR2 SVGIG (reference sequence). The J segment lost 2 bases and the V segment lost 4 bases, leaving 6 bases of the junction unmatched. CDR3 nucleotide sequence: TGTGCCTGGAAGGGCAGGGGGTACACAGATACGCAGTATTTT. As protein: CAWKGRGYTDTQYF.

The chain combines TRBV10-1 with TRBJ1-2, with a weak D call TRBD1 (6 bases). V was clipped by 6 bases and J by 2 bases, with 10 bases between them. Germline CDR1 and CDR2: WNHNN and SYGVQD (reference sequence). This CDR3 contains 13 residues. Here the CDR3 reads CASSEGQNYGYTF. CDR3 in DNA: TGCGCCAGCAGCGAAGGACAGAACTATGGCTACACCTTC.

This clone was counted between two and nine times. This chain uses TRBV10-1 with TRBJ2-7; D perhaps matches TRBD2 (6 bases). The CDR3 loop spans 13 amino acids. Trimming removed 5 bases at V and 5 bases at J, with 13 bases between. CDR1 is WNHNN and CDR2 is SYGVQD in the germline V gene (reference sequence). The DNA of the CDR3 is TGCGCCAGCAGTCGAGGGAGGAGGGACGAGCAGTACTTC. It specifies CASSRGRRDEQYF.

In regard to this clone: Different DNA sequences within this sample yield the same CDR3. The rearrangement joins TRBV27 to TRBJ2-7; TRBD1 aligns across 7 bases. V lost 5 bases to trimming and J lost 1 base; unmatched junction nucleotides: 5. CDR1 and CDR2 (germline): MNHEY, SMNVEV (reference sequence). This CDR3 comprises 14 residues. The CDR3 bases are TGTGCCAGCAGTCTTCGGACAGGATCCTACGAGCAGTACTTC. Protein: CASSLRTGSYEQYF.

The rearrangement uses TRBV29-1 and TRBJ1-1; D may be TRBD1 (5 bases). This CDR3 spans 14 amino acids. The germline gives CDR1 SQVTM, CDR2 ANQGSEA. CDR3 protein: CSYVAGGMRTEAFF. CDR3 DNA sequence: TGCAGTTACGTTGCGGGGGGGATGAGAACTGAAGCTTTCTTT. Full variable domain (remainder filled in from reference TRBV29-1 and TRBJ1-1): SAVISQKPSRDICQRGTSLTIQCQVDSQVTMMFWYRQQPGQSLTLIATANQGSEATYESGFVIDKFPISRPNLTFSTLTVSNMSPEDSSIYLCSYVAGGMRTEAFFGQGTRLTVV.

The chain uses TRBV7-3 and TRBJ2-1, with TRBD2 matching 7 bases. From germline, CDR1 is SGHTA and CDR2 FQGTGA. The CDR3 covers 16 residues. The ends lost 3 bases at V and 1 base at J; junction bases unmatched: 6. The CDR3 bases are TGTGCCAGCAGCTTTTCCGGGGAGGGTTCCTACAATGAGCAGTTCTTC. Translation: CASSFSGEGSYNEQFF.